A single sample gave rise to the 13 T cell receptor beta chains below, sequenced in a study of identifying expanded T cells in peripheral blood. Repertoires were generated with immunoSEQ multiplex PCR, while TCRdb's copy carries only in-frame clones and drops some. This sample carries 60,000 to 70,000 clones, around 87% of them seen once, and the ten largest clones take roughly 4.5%. The sample was blood. Receptor source: a person aged 18 to 75 in good health.

This sequence joins TRBV6-5 and TRBJ2-7; 8 bases match TRBD2. CDR1 is MNHEY, CDR2 SVGAGI, per germline. J was trimmed by 2 bases and V by 5 bases; bases with no gene match: 5. This CDR3 contains 14 residues. The CDR3 spells CASSAAGLAYEQYF. CDR3 in DNA: TGTGCCAGCAGTGCGGCGGGACTAGCCTACGAGCAGTACTTC.

The V gene is TRBV27, the J gene TRBJ1-2; 9 nucleotides agree with TRBD1. This CDR3 comprises 15 residues. The ends lost 0 bases at V and 8 bases at J; junction bases unmatched: 7. CDR1 is MNHEY, CDR2 SMNVEV, per germline (reference sequence). CDR3 nucleotides: TGTGCCAGCAGTTTATCGGGGAACAGGGGGCACGGCTACACCTTC. Its protein product is CASSLSGNRGHGYTF.

This clone was seen a few times. This sequence joins TRBV20-1 and TRBJ1-1, with TRBD1 as a possible D gene (5 bases). This CDR3 is 11 amino acids long. Trimming took off 5 bases at V and 1 base at J, with 5 bases between the two ends. Germline CDR1 is DFQATT and CDR2 is SNEGSKA (reference sequence). The CDR3, as DNA: TGCAGTGCTGGACAGAACACTGAAGCTTTCTTT. Translation gives CSAGQNTEAFF.

CDR3 sequence: CASSVGFTGGGEQYF. The CDR3 DNA reads TGTGCCAGCAGCGTAGGTTTCACAGGGGGAGGCGAGCAGTACTTC. The V gene is TRBV9, the J gene TRBJ2-7, with TRBD1 matching over 8 bases. From germline, CDR1 is SGDLS and CDR2 YYNGEE. CDR3 length equals 15 residues. Trimming cost V 0 bases and J 6 bases; bases outside gene matches: 8.

With respect to this clone: This sample includes further DNA sequences coding for the same CDR3. This rearrangement joins TRBV20-1 to TRBJ2-3, with D hard to call. V gave up 4 bases and J gave up 0 bases, with 2 bases separating them. The germline gives CDR1 DFQATT, CDR2 SNEGSKA (reference sequence). This CDR3 has 11 residues. The CDR3 is CSATSTDTQYF. In nucleotides, the CDR3 is TGCAGTGCTACGAGCACAGATACGCAGTATTTT.

J is TRBJ1-2 and V is TRBV21-1. TRBV21-1 counts as a pseudogene. The CDR3 contains 14 residues. The CDR3 is CASSSRGGRGGYTF. CDR3 DNA: TGTGCCAGCAGCTCCAGGGGAGGGAGGGGAGGCTACACCTTC.

This clone was recorded only once. J is TRBJ2-1 and V is TRBV6-4; tentative D call: TRBD2 (5 bases). This CDR3 comprises 14 residues. CDR1 MRHNA and CDR2 SNTAGT come from the germline V gene. The V end lost 5 bases, the J end lost 5 bases, and 13 bases lay between the germline ends. This chain's CDR3 is CASSLDGMNNEQFF. Here the CDR3 DNA reads TGTGCCAGCAGTTTAGACGGGATGAACAATGAGCAGTTCTTC.

V gene TRBV11-2 combines with J gene TRBJ2-5; TRBD2 matches 7 bases. Unmatched junction bases numbered 5, after V lost 3 bases and J lost 4 bases. The CDR3 spans 14 residues. Germline-derived CDR1 and CDR2 are SGHAT and FQNNGV. CDR3 in amino acids: CASSFLADRETQYF. The CDR3 region has the DNA TGTGCCAGCAGCTTTCTAGCGGACCGAGAGACCCAGTACTTC.

This chain uses TRBV7-2 with TRBJ1-5; no firm D call. V lost 0 bases, J lost 1 base, and 4 bases lay in between. CDR3 length equals 14 residues. Germline V gene sequence: CDR1 SGHTA, CDR2 FQGNSA. The CDR3 loop is CASSLAGSNQPQHF. In nucleotides, the CDR3 is TGTGCCAGCAGCTTAGCTGGGAGCAATCAGCCCCAGCATTTT.

The DNA of the CDR3 is TGTGCCAGCAGCCGGACAGGGTCTGGGGCCAACGTCCTGACTTTC. Translation: CASSRTGSGANVLTF. The V gene is TRBV5-4, the J gene TRBJ2-6; 8 bases line up with TRBD1. Germline lookup yields CDR1 SGHNT and CDR2 YYREEE (reference sequence). J lost 1 base, V lost 4 bases, and 1 base had no gene match. The CDR3 is 15 residues long.

The chain carries TRBV5-4 and TRBJ1-5, with D unresolved. The CDR3 runs 12 residues. The V end lost 2 bases, the J end lost 9 bases, and 9 bases lay between the germline ends. Germline CDR1 and CDR2: SGHNT and YYREEE (reference sequence). The CDR3: CASSFFGSPQHF. Here the CDR3 DNA reads TGTGCCAGCAGCTTCTTCGGGTCGCCCCAGCATTTT.

This chain connects TRBV6-6 to TRBJ2-1; D is unclear. CDR3 length: 13 residues. V was clipped by 0 bases and J by 9 bases, with 9 bases between them. The germline CDR1 and CDR2 sequences are MNHNY and SVGAGI (reference sequence). In DNA form, the CDR3 reads TGTGCCAGCAGTTACTCCGGAGCTGGTGAGCAGTTCTTC. This translates into CASSYSGAGEQFF.

This CDR3 reads CAWSGKRLTDTQYF. CDR3 bases: TGTGCCTGGAGTGGGAAGCGACTCACAGATACGCAGTATTTT. The V and J genes are TRBV30 and TRBJ2-3; no definite D call. Trimming took off 1 base at V and 2 bases at J, with 10 bases between the two ends. The CDR3 contains 14 residues. Germline CDR1 is GTSNPN and CDR2 is SVGIG (reference sequence).